A single sample is the source of the 17 T cell receptor beta chains below, sequenced in a study of shared clonotypes between healthy human individuals. Only in-frame clones appear in the TCRdb table, and some are missing; sequencing was by immunoSEQ multiplex PCR. The data show hundreds of thousands of clones, approximately 79% seen once. Sequencing input: memory CD4+ T cells sorted from blood. Subset meaning: CD45RA-negative fraction. Source of these receptors: a man younger than 45 in good health.

The chain joins TRBV4-1 to TRBJ1-2, with TRBD1 matching over 9 bases. J was trimmed by 6 bases and V by 4 bases; bases with no gene match: 6. The CDR3 extends over 14 amino acids. Germline V gives CDR1 MGHRA, CDR2 YSYEKL. The CDR3 sequence: CASSLGRTGDGYTF. CDR3 DNA sequence: TGCGCCAGCAGCCTCGGCCGGACAGGGGATGGCTACACCTTC.

The V and J genes are TRBV18 and TRBJ2-2, with 7 bases fitting TRBD1. CDR3 length: 16 residues. Germline V gene sequence: CDR1 KGHSH, CDR2 LQKENI. Trimming at V came to 3 bases and at J to 1 base, leaving 5 bases not matched to a gene. In DNA form, the CDR3 reads TGTGCCAGCTCACCTAGCCGGACAGGGAACACCGGGGAGCTGTTTTTT. Its translation: CASSPSRTGNTGELFF.

The chain is built from TRBV27 and TRBJ2-2; D gene unclear. The CDR3 is made up of 16 amino acids. CDR1 is MNHEY, CDR2 SMNVEV, per germline (reference sequence). Deletions cut 6 bases from V and 5 bases from J, with 19 bases between. The CDR3 DNA is TGTGCCAGCAGCCGTGACCCGGACCTATATACCGGGGAGCTGTTTTTT. Protein: CASSRDPDLYTGELFF.

The chain is built from TRBV7-3 and TRBJ2-5; 9 bases fit TRBD1. V shed 4 bases and J 5 bases; nucleotides not matched to a gene: 5. This CDR3 spans 14 amino acids. CDR1 SGHTA and CDR2 FQGTGA come from the germline V gene. CDR3: CASSSTGGSETQYF. In DNA, the CDR3 is TGTGCCAGCAGCTCTACAGGGGGCTCGGAGACCCAGTACTTC.

The chain employs TRBV6-1 and TRBJ1-5; D is possibly TRBD1 (5 bases). Germline-derived CDR1 and CDR2 are MNHNS and SASEGT. The V gene lost 4 bases and the J gene lost 3 bases, with 10 bases spanning the gap. The CDR3 spans 14 residues. CDR3 DNA sequence: TGTGCCAGCAGTGTTGCGACAGTCAATCAGCCCCAGCATTTT. It encodes CASSVATVNQPQHF.

V and J are TRBV9 and TRBJ1-3; D might be TRBD1 (5 bases). V was trimmed by 6 bases and J by 4 bases, leaving 23 bases between them. The germline V gene has CDR1 SGDLS and CDR2 YYNGEE. The CDR3 is 17 amino acids. The CDR3 bases are TGTGCCAGCACCCCATCCCCGGGGGGGTCGAACGGAAACACCATATATTTT. Protein product: CASTPSPGGSNGNTIYF.

J is TRBJ2-1 and V is TRBV10-3; TRBD1 might be the D (5 bases). Germline CDR1 reads ENHRY; CDR2 reads SYGVKD. Trimming took 11 bases from V and 7 from J, leaving 15 bases between them. The CDR3 totals 12 residues. The CDR3 sequence is CASAPGMNEQFF. The CDR3 DNA sequence: TGTGCCTCCGCCCCAGGGATGAATGAGCAGTTCTTC.

A few counts support this clone. The CDR3 nucleotides read TGTGCCAGCAGTGAATTGGGACTAGGGGTCGGGGAGCTGTTTTTT. It translates to CASSELGLGVGELFF. The chain links TRBV2 to TRBJ2-2; TRBD2 agrees at 8 bases. V dropped 2 bases and J dropped 7; count of bases not matched to a gene: 6. The length of the CDR3 is 15 residues. The germline V gene encodes CDR1 SNHLY and CDR2 FYNNEI.

This clone has more than one count but fewer than ten. The V and J genes are TRBV6-5 and TRBJ1-1; D gene unclear. The germline CDR1 and CDR2 sequences are MNHEY and SVGAGI. CDR3 length equals 12 residues. The germline V and J ends were trimmed by 6 bases and 1 base, with 6 bases remaining between them. The CDR3: CASRTTNTEAFF. CDR3 nucleotides: TGTGCCAGCAGGACGACGAACACTGAAGCTTTCTTT.

This clone was detected ten times or more. This chain joins TRBV5-1 and TRBJ2-3, with D unresolved. This CDR3 contains 13 residues. V was cut by 4 bases and J by 0 bases, with 6 bases left in between. Per the germline V gene, CDR1 is SGHRS and CDR2 is YFSETQ. The CDR3, as DNA: TGCGCCAGCAGCGCGACTAGCACAGATACGCAGTATTTT. Amino acid sequence: CASSATSTDTQYF.

The genes are TRBV30 and TRBJ2-2, with a possible D match to TRBD1 (6 bases). The germline CDR1 and CDR2 sequences are GTSNPN and SVGIG (reference sequence). V lost 5 bases and J 6 bases, leaving 7 bases between the germline ends. This CDR3 contains 11 residues. The CDR3 DNA reads as TGTGCCTGGCGGACAGCCGGGGAGCTGTTTTTT. This encodes CAWRTAGELFF.

V usage is TRBV30 and J usage is TRBJ1-5, with a weak D call TRBD1 (5 bases). Trimming stripped 5 bases from V and 1 base from J, with 12 bases between. The CDR3 sequence is 14 residues long. Germline-derived CDR1 and CDR2 are GTSNPN and SVGIG (reference sequence). CDR3: CAWAGRKSNQPQHF. CDR3 DNA: TGTGCCTGGGCGGGACGGAAGAGCAATCAGCCCCAGCATTTT.

The chain has TRBV15 and TRBJ1-2, with 8 bases aligning to TRBD1. The CDR3 loop spans 16 amino acids. Germline CDR1 is LNHNV and CDR2 is YYDKDF (reference sequence). V lost 5 bases, J lost 4 bases, and 12 bases stayed unmatched. Here the CDR3 DNA reads TGTGCCACCAGCCTTTTGGGCCAGGGGGCCCGCTATGGCTACACCTTC. It codes for CATSLLGQGARYGYTF.

This chain uses TRBV28 with TRBJ1-5; tentatively, D is TRBD1 (6 bases). Trimming removed 10 bases from V and 2 bases from J, with 9 bases in between. The CDR3 sequence is 12 residues long. Per the germline V gene, CDR1 is MDHEN and CDR2 is SYDVKM. CDR3 coding DNA: TGTGCCACCTGGACAGGCAATCAGCCCCAGCATTTT. It is translated as CATWTGNQPQHF.

The chain recombines TRBV10-2 with TRBJ2-1; perhaps TRBD1 as D (6 bases). The CDR3 runs 13 residues. V gave up 2 bases and J gave up 9 bases, with 11 bases separating them. Germline V gene sequence: CDR1 WSHSY, CDR2 SAAADI. Here the CDR3 DNA reads TGCGCCAGCAGTGAGACTACAGGGTCTGAGCAGTTCTTC. Translating gives CASSETTGSEQFF.

This clone has just a few counts. The chain couples TRBV1 to TRBJ2-5; the table's D gene call, TRBD2, was not cross checked with the DNA. TRBV1 is a pseudogene locus. The CDR3 consists of 19 residues. The DNA for the CDR3 is TGCACCAGCAGCCACCCCGGGAGAAGAATGCGGGCCGCGCAAGAGACCCAGTACTTC. Protein product: CTSSHPGRRMRAAQETQYF.

The chain recombines TRBV7-9 with TRBJ2-3; 8 bases match TRBD1. V lost 4 bases to trimming and J lost 4 bases; unmatched junction nucleotides: 10. Germline CDR1 SEHNR, CDR2 FQNEAQ (reference sequence). The CDR3 is made up of 16 amino acids. CDR3 sequence reads: CASSYPGPGGADTQYF. In DNA, the CDR3 is TGTGCCAGCAGCTACCCCGGGCCAGGGGGCGCAGATACGCAGTATTTT. The whole variable domain, remainder taken from reference TRBV7-9 and TRBJ2-3, is DTGVSQNPRHKITKRGQNVTFRCDPISEHNRLYWYRQTLGQGPEFLTYFQNEAQLEKSRLLSDRFSAERPKGSFSTLEIQRTEQGDSAMYLCASSYPGPGGADTQYFGPGTRLTVL.